Below are 5 T cell receptor beta chains sequenced from a single sample in a study of blood T cell repertoires in COVID-19. Sequencing was performed with immunoSEQ multiplex PCR; in TCRdb, only in-frame clones are kept and a portion is missing. This repertoire shows around 47,000 clones, nearly 70% found once; its top ten account for around 5.9%. The sequenced sample consisted of peripheral blood. The receptors here all came from a man older than 75 with acute or convalescent COVID-19.

The chain is built from TRBV7-9 and TRBJ1-1, with 7 bases aligning to TRBD1. J was trimmed by 5 bases and V by 1 base; bases with no gene match: 7. Germline CDR1 is SEHNR and CDR2 is FQNEAQ (reference sequence). CDR3 length equals 15 residues. CDR3 nucleotide sequence: TGTGCCAGCAGCTTAGGCCAGGGGGTGAGGACTGAAGCTTTCTTT. It translates to CASSLGQGVRTEAFF.

This clone has more than one count but fewer than ten. V gene TRBV4-1 combines with J gene TRBJ1-6; 10 bases agree with TRBD1. Trimming took 4 bases from V and 10 from J; bases not matched to a gene: 7. Germline V lookup: CDR1 MGHRA, CDR2 YSYEKL. The CDR3 is 15 residues long. The CDR3 DNA reads TGCGCCAGCAGCCGTTCCGGGACAGGGGAATCACCCCTCCACTTT. Protein sequence: CASSRSGTGESPLHF.

V gene TRBV5-4 combines with J gene TRBJ1-2; the match to TRBD1 covers 8 bases. J gave up 3 bases and V 0 bases, and 4 bases lay outside the gene matches. CDR1 and CDR2 from the germline V gene are SGHNT and YYREEE (reference sequence). There are 15 residues in the CDR3. CDR3 in DNA: TGTGCCAGCAGCTTGGGGGACAGGCCCTACTATGGCTACACCTTC. Its translation is CASSLGDRPYYGYTF.

The chain recombines TRBV6-6 with TRBJ2-1, with TRBD2 matching over 10 bases. The J segment lost 9 bases and the V segment lost 5 bases, leaving 7 bases of the junction unmatched. This CDR3 spans 14 amino acids. Germline V gives CDR1 MNHNY, CDR2 SVGAGI (reference sequence). The CDR3 loop reads CASSTGEREGEQFF. The CDR3 DNA sequence: TGTGCCAGCAGTACGGGGGAGCGGGAGGGTGAGCAGTTCTTC.

V usage is TRBV7-6 and J usage is TRBJ2-7, with D maybe TRBD2 (6 bases). The CDR3 contains 14 residues. The V and J ends lost 4 bases and 2 bases respectively, with 12 bases between them. Germline CDR1 is SGHVS and CDR2 is FNYEAQ. Written as DNA, the CDR3 is TGTGCCAGCAGCTCCCTAGGGAGGACCTACGAGCAGTACTTC. It yields the protein CASSSLGRTYEQYF.